This T cell receptor (beta chain) comes out of a study of T cell repertoires in cytomegalovirus infection. CDR3 length: 13 residues. Looked up from germline, CDR1 is ENHRY and CDR2 is SYGVKD. The V end lost 7 bases, the J end lost 4 bases, and 13 bases lay between the germline ends. Only a few counts were recorded for this clonotype. Each CDR3 protein is one row after TCRdb ran MiXCR on the reads. The repertoire holds 150,000 to 200,000 distinct CDR3 sequences, with roughly 14% as singletons. Sequenced input: PBMCs. The clonotype originates from a human donor in good health (CMV status not recorded). Some clones in this sample may be carry-over from other donors' samples. This chain uses TRBV10-3 with TRBJ1-1; no clear D. This CDR3 is CAITPTLGTEAFF. The CDR3 DNA sequence: TGTGCCATCACCCCTACCTTGGGCACTGAAGCTTTCTTT.